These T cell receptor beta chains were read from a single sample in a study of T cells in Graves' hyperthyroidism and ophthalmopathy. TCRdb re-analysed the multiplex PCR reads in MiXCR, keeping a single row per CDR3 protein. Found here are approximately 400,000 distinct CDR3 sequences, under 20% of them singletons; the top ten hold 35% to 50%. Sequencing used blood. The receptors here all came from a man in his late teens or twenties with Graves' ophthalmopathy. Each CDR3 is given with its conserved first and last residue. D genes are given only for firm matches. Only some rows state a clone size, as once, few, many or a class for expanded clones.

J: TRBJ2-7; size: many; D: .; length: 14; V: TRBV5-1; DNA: TGCGCCAGCAGCTTGGGCCCCACCTCCTACGAGCAGTACTTC; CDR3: CASSLGPTSYEQYF
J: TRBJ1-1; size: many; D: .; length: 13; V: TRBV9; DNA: TGTGCCAGCAGCCAAGGGACCAACACTGAAGCTTTCTTT; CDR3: CASSQGTNTEAFF
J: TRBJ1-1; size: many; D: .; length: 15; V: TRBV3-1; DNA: TGTGCCAGCAGCCCTTCAGTTAAGGGGAACACTGAAGCTTTCTTT; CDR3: CASSPSVKGNTEAFF
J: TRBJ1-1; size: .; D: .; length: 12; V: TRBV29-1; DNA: TGCAGCGTTGTAATGGTACAGGTCTCAGCTTTCTTT; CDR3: CSVVMVQVSAFF
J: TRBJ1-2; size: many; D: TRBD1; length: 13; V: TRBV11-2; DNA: TGTGCCAGCAGCTGGGACAGCAGCTATGGCTACACCTTC; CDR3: CASSWDSSYGYTF
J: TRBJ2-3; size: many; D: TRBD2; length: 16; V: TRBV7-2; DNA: TGTGCCAGCAGCCGAGGACTAGCGGGGGGATCAGATACGCAGTATTTT; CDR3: CASSRGLAGGSDTQYF
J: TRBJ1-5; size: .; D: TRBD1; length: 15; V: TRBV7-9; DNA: TGTGCCAGCAGCCCCCCCGGACAGGGCAATCAGCCCCAGCATTTT; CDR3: CASSPPGQGNQPQHF
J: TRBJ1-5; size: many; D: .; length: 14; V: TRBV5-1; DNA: TGCGCCAGCAGCCCCGAAGGTAGCAATCAGCCCCAGCATTTT; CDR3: CASSPEGSNQPQHF
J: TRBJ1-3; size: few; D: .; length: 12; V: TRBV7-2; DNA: TGTGCCAGCAGCTTCGCACATAACACCATATATTTT; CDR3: CASSFAHNTIYF
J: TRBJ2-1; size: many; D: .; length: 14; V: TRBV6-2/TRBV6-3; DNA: TGTGCCAGCATCGAACAGGCTGGCTTGAATGAGCAGTTCTTC; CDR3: CASIEQAGLNEQFF
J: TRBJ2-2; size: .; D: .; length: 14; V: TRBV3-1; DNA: TGTGCCAGCAGCCAGGGGGCGGACACCGGGGAGCTGTTTTTT; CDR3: CASSQGADTGELFF
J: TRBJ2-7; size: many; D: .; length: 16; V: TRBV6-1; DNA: TGTGCCAGCGTAGGAACCCAGGGAGGTAGTTCCTACGAGCAGTACTTC; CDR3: CASVGTQGGSSYEQYF
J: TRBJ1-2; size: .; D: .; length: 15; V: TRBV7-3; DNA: TGTGCCAGCAGCTTGGGCTGGGCAGTGAACTATGGCTACACCTTC; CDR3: CASSLGWAVNYGYTF
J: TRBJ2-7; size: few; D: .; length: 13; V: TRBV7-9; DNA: TGTGCCAGCAGCTCCGGACACTCCTACGAGCAGTACTTC; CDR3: CASSSGHSYEQYF
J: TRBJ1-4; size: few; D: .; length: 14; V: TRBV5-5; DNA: TGTGCCAGCGGGGACGGAGGGTTAGGAGAAAAACTGTTTTTT; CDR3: CASGDGGLGEKLFF
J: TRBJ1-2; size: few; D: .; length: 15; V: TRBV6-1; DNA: TGTGCCAGCAGTAGCCCAGGGTCCGCCTTCTATGGCTACACCTTC; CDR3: CASSSPGSAFYGYTF
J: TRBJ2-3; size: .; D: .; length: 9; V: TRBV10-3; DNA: TGTGCCATCAAAGGTACGCAGTATTTT; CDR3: CAIKGTQYF
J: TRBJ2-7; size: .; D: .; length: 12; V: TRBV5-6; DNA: TGTGCCAGCAGCTTGGACCGTCTCGAGCAGTACTTC; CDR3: CASSLDRLEQYF
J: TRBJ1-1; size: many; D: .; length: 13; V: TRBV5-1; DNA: TGCGCCAGCAGCTTGGAACAGGGTAGGGAAGCTTTCTTT; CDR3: CASSLEQGREAFF
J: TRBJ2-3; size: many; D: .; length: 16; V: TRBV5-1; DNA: TGCGCCAGCAGCGACCACAGGGGAGGGGGCACAGATACGCAGTATTTT; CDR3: CASSDHRGGGTDTQYF